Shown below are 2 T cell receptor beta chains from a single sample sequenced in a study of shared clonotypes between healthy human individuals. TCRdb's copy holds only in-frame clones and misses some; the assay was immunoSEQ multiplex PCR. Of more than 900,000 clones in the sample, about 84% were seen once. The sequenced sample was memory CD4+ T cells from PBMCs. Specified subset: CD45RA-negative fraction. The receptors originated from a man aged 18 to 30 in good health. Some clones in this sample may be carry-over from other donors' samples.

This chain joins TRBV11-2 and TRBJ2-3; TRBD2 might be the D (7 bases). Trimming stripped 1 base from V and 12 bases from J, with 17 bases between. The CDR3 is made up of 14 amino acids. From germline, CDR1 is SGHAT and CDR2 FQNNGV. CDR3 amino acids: CASSLGSGGLSQYF. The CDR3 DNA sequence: TGTGCCAGCAGCTTAGGGTCCGGGGGGCTCTCCCAGTATTTT.

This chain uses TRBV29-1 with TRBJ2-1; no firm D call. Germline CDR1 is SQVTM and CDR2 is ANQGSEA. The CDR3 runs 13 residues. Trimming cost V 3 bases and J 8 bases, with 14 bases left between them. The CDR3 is CSVEVGLGDEQFF. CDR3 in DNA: TGCAGCGTTGAGGTGGGCCTTGGGGATGAGCAGTTCTTC.